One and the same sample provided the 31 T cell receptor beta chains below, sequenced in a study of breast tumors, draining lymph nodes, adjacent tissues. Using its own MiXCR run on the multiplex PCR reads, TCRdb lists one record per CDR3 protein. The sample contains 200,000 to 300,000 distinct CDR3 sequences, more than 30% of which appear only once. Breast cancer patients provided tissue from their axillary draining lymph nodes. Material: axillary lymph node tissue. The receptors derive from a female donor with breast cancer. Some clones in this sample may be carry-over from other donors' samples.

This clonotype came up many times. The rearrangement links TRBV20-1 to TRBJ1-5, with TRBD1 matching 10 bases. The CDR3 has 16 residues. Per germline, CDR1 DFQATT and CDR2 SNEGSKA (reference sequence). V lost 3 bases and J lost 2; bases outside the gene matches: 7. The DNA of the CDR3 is TGCAGTGCTAGCAGACAGGGGGCAGAAGGCAATCAGCCCCAGCATTTT. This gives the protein CSASRQGAEGNQPQHF.

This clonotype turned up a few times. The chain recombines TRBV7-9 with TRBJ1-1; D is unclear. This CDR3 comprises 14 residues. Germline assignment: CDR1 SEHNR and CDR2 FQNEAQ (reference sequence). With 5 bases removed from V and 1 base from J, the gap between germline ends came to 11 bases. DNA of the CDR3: TGTGCCAGCAGCCCGGGCCAGAAGAACACTGAAGCTTTCTTT. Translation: CASSPGQKNTEAFF.

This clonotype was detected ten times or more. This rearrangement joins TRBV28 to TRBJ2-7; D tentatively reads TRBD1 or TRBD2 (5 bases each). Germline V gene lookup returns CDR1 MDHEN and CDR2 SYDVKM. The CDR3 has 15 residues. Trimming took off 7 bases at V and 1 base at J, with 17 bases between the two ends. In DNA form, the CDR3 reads TGTGCCAGCACCGCCCTCCGGGACCGATCCTACGAGCAGTACTTC. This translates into CASTALRDRSYEQYF. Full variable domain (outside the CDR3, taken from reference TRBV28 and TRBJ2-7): DVKVTQSSRYLVKRTGEKVFLECVQDMDHENMFWYRQDPGLGLRLIYFSYDVKMKEKGDIPEGYSVSREKKERFSLILESASTNQTSMYLCASTALRDRSYEQYFGPGTRLTVT.

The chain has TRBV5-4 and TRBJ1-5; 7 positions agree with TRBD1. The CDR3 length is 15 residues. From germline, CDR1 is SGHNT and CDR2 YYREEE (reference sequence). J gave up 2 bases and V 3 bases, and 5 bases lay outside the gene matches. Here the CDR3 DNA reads TGTGCCAGCAGCTCAGGGGGGGGTGGCAATCAGCCCCAGCATTTT. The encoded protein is CASSSGGGGNQPQHF.

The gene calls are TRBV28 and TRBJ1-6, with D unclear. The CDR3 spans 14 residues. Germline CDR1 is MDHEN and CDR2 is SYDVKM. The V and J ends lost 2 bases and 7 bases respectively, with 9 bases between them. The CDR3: CASSLRRTNSPLHF. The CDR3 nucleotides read TGTGCCAGCAGTTTAAGACGGACCAATTCACCCCTCCACTTT.

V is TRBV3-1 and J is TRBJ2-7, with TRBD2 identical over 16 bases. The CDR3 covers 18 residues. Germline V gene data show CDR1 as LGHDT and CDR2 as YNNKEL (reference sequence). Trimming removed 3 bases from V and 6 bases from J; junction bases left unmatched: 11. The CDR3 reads CASSQGLAGGPISSEQYF. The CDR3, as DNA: TGTGCCAGCAGCCAGGGACTAGCGGGAGGGCCGATATCCAGCGAGCAGTACTTC.

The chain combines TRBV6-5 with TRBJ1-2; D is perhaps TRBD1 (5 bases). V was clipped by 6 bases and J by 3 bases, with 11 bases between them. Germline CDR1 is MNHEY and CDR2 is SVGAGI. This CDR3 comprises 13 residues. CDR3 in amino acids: CASRNQGYYGYTF. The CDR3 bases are TGTGCCAGCAGAAACCAGGGATACTATGGCTACACCTTC.

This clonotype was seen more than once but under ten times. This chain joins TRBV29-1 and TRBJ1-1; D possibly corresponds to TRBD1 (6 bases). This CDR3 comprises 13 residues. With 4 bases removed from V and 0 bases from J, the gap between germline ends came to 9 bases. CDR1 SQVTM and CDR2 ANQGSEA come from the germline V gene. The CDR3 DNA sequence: TGCAGCGTTGGTCAGGGGCTGAACACTGAAGCTTTCTTT. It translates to CSVGQGLNTEAFF.

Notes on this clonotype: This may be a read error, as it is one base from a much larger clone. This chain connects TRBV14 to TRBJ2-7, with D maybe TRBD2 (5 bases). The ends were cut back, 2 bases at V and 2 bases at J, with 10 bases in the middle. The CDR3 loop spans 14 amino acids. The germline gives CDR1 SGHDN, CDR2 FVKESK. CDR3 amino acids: CASSQPAGPYEQYF. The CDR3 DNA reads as TGTGCCAGCAGCCAACCGGCGGGCCCCTACGAGCAGTACTTC.

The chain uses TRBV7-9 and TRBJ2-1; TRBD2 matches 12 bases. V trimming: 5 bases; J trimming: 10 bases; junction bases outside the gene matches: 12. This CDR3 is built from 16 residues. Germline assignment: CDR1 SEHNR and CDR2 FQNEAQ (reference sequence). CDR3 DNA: TGTGCCAGCAGCGCATATCGGACTAGCGGGACCGACGAGCAGTTCTTC. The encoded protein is CASSAYRTSGTDEQFF.

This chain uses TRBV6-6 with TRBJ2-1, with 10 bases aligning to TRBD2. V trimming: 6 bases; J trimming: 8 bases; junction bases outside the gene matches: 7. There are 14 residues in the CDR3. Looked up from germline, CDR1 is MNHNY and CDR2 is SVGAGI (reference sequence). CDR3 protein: CASSEPSGSDEQFF. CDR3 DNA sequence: TGTGCCAGCAGCGAACCTAGCGGGAGCGATGAGCAGTTCTTC.

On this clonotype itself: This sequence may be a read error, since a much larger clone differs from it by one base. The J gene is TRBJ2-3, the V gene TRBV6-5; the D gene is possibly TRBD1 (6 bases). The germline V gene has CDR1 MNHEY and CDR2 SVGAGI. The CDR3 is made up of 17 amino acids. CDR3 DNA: TGTGCCAGCAGTCACTCGACGGTCAGGGGATCCACAGATACGCAGTATTTT. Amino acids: CASSHSTVRGSTDTQYF.

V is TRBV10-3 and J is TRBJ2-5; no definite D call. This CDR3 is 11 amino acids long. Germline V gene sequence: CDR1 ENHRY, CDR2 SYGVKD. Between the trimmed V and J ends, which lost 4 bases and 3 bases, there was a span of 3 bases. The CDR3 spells CAISGKETQYF. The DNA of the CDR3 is TGTGCCATCAGTGGGAAAGAGACCCAGTACTTC.

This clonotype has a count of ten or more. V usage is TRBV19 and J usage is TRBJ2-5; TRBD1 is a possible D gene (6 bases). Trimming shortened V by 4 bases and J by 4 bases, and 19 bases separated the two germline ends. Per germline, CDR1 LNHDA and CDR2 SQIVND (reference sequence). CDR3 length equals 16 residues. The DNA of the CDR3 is TGTGCCAGTAGTACTCGACAGGAGGTGCTAAGAGAGACCCAGTACTTC. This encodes CASSTRQEVLRETQYF. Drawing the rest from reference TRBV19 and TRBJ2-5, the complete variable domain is DGGITQSPKYLFRKEGQNVTLSCEQNLNHDAMYWYRQDPGQGLRLIYYSQIVNDFQKGDIAEGYSVSREKKESFPLTVTSAQKNPTAFYLCASSTRQEVLRETQYFGPGTRLLVL.

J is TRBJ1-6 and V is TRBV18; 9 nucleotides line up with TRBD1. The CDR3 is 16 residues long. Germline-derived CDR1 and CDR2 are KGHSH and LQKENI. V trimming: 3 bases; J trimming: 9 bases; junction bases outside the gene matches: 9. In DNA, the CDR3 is TGTGCCAGCTCACCCGAAACAGGGGGCGCGGGTTCACCCCTCCACTTT. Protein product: CASSPETGGAGSPLHF.

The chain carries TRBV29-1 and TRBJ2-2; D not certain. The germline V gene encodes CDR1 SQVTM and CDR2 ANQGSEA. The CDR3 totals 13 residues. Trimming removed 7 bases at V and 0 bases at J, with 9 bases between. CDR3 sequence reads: CSAATSNTGELFF. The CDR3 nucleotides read TGCAGCGCTGCGACATCGAACACCGGGGAGCTGTTTTTT.

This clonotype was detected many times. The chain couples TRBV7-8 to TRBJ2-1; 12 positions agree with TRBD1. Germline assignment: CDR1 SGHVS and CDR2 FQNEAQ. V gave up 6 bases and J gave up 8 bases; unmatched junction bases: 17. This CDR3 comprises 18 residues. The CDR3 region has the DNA TGTGCCAGCAGTATTCGAATGGAACGGGACAGGGGGCACGATGAGCAGTTCTTC. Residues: CASSIRMERDRGHDEQFF.

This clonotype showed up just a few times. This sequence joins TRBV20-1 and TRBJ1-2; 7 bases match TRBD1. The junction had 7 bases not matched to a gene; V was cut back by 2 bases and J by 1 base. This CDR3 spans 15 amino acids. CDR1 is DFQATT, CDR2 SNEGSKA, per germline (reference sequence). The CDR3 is CSARLGGQHNYGYTF. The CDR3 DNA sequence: TGCAGTGCTAGACTCGGGGGACAGCATAACTATGGCTACACCTTC.

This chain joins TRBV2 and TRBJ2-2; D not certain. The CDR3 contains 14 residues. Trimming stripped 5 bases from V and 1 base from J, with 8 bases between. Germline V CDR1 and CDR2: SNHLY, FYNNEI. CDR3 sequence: CASSQQRNTGELFF. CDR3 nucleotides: TGTGCCAGCAGTCAACAGAGGAACACCGGGGAGCTGTTTTTT.

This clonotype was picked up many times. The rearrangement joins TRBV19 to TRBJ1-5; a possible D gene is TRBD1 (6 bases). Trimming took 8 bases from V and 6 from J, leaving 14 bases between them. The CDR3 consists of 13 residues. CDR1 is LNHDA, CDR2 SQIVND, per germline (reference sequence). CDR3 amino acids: CASSRGELQPQHF. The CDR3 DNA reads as TGTGCCAGTTCAAGGGGGGAACTTCAGCCCCAGCATTTT.

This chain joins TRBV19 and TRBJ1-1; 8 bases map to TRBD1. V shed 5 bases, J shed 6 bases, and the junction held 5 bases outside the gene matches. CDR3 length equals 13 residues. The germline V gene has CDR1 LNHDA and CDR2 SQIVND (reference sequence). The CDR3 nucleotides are TGTGCCAGTAGTTCGACAGGGGAGGCTGAAGCTTTCTTT. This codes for CASSSTGEAEAFF.

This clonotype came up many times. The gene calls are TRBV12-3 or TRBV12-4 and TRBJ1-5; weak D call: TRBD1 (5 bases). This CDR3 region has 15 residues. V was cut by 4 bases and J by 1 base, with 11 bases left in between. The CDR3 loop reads CASSWGGGSNQPQHF. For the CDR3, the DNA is TGTGCCAGCAGTTGGGGCGGGGGAAGCAATCAGCCCCAGCATTTT.

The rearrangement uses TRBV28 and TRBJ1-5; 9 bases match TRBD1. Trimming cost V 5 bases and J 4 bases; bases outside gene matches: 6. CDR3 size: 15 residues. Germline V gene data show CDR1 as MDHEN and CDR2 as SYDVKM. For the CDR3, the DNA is TGTGCCAGCAGTCGCCCCGGGACAGGGAATCAGCCCCAGCATTTT. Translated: CASSRPGTGNQPQHF.

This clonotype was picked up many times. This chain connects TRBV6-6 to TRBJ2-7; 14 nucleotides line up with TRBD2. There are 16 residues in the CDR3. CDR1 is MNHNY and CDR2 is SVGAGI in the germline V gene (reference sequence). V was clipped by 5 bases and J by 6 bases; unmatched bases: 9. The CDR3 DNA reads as TGTGCCAGCAGTAAATCCGGGACTAGCGGGAGAGTCGAGCAGTACTTC. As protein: CASSKSGTSGRVEQYF.

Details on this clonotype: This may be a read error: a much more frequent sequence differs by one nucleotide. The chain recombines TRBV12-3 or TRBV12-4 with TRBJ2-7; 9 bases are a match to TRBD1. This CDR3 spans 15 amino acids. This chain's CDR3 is CASRRGTGSRYEQHF. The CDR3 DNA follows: TGTGCCAGCAGAAGGGGGACAGGGTCAAGGTACGAGCAGCACTTC.

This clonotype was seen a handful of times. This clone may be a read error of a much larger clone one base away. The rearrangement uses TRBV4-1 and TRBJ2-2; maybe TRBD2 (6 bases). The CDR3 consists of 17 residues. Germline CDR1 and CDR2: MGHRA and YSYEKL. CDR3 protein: CASSQVRASANTGKLFF. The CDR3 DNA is TGCGCCAGCAGCCAAGTCAGGGCTAGCGCGAACACCGGGAAGCTGTTTTTT.

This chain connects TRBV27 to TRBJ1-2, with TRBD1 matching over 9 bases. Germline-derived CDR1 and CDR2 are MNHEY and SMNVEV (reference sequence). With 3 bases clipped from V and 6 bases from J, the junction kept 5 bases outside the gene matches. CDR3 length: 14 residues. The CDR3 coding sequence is TGTGCCAGCAGTTTCCTACAGGGGGCTGATGGCTACACCTTC. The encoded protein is CASSFLQGADGYTF.

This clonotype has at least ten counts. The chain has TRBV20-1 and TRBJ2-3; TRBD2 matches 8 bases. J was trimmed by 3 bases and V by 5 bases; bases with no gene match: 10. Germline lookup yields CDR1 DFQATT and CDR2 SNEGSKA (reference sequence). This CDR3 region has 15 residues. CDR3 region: CSAPPGGLGTDTQYF. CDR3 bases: TGCAGTGCTCCCCCGGGGGGACTAGGAACAGATACGCAGTATTTT.

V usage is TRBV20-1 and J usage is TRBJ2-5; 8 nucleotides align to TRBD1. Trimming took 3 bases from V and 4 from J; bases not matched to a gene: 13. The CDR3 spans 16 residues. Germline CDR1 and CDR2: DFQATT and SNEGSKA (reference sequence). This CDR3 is CSASCFGQGEAETQYF. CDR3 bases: TGCAGTGCTAGTTGTTTCGGACAGGGTGAGGCAGAGACCCAGTACTTC.

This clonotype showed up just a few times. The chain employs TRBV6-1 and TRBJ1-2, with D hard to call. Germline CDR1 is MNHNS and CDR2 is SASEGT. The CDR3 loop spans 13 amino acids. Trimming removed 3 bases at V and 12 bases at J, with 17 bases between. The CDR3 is CASSDLIGYFDTF. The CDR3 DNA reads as TGTGCCAGCAGTGATTTAATAGGATACTTCGACACCTTC.

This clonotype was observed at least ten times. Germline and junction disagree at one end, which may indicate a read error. CDR3 nucleotides: TGTGCCAGCAGCTTAGAGGCGGATACGCAGTATTTT. Protein: CASSLEADTQYF. V and J are TRBV5-1 and TRBJ2-3; D unresolved. Germline V gene lookup returns CDR1 SGHRS and CDR2 YFSETQ. The CDR3 has 12 amino acids.